This T cell receptor beta chain was recovered during a study of blood T cell repertoires in COVID-19. The protocol was immunoSEQ multiplex PCR, while the TCRdb copy is restricted to in-frame clones and leaves out a portion. The sample consists of roughly 220,000 clones, under 90% of them appearing once. V lost 10 bases and J lost 7; bases outside the gene matches: 7. Germline V gene sequence: CDR1 LNHDA, CDR2 SQIVND (reference sequence). The CDR3 contains 13 residues. The sequence came from a man younger than 40 with active or convalescent COVID-19. The sequencing input was peripheral blood. The gene calls are TRBV19 and TRBJ1-4, with TRBD1 matching 9 bases. In DNA, the CDR3 is TGTGCCACCCAGGGACAGGGTGGTGAAAAACTGTTTTTT. This codes for CATQGQGGEKLFF.